The 13 T cell receptor beta chains given below trace back to one sample, sequenced in a study of T cells after yellow fever vaccination (dated by TCRdb to between 2018 and 2021). The meaning of the sample's treatment or condition label: live attenuated yellow fever vaccine strain. Library prep was done by 5' RACE. Sequenced using an Illumina HiSeq 2500. TCRdb reworked the public reads: Q25 trimming with fastp, MiXCR clone assembly, productive beta chains retained. Duplicate CDR3 protein sequences are folded into a single record with the most common DNA and genes. The sample contains approximately 550,000 distinct CDR3 sequences, roughly 13% of them found a single time. The ten largest clones represent more than 13% of the sample. This sample comprised PBMCs, obtained on the day of the yellow fever booster vaccination. All receptors derive from a man aged 25-45 years who received the YFV17D yellow fever vaccine.

The chain links TRBV24-1 to TRBJ1-5; 7 nucleotides agree with TRBD1. The CDR3 length is 15 residues. V shed 7 bases, J shed 3 bases, and the junction held 8 bases outside the gene matches. Per the germline V gene, CDR1 is KGHDR and CDR2 is SFDVKD. CDR3 in DNA: TGTGCCACCAGCCAAACAGGGGCCTCCAATCAGCCCCAGCATTTT. Amino acids: CATSQTGASNQPQHF.

The CDR3 reads CSVERTGLNNEQFF. The CDR3 DNA reads TGCAGCGTTGAAAGAACGGGGTTAAACAATGAGCAGTTCTTC. The V gene is TRBV29-1, the J gene TRBJ2-1, with D perhaps TRBD2 (5 bases). Germline CDR1 reads SQVTM; CDR2 reads ANQGSEA. The CDR3 consists of 14 residues. V lost 2 bases to trimming and J lost 5 bases, with 13 bases between them.

The rearrangement links TRBV12-3 or TRBV12-4 to TRBJ2-1; 11 bases are a match to TRBD2. The CDR3 is made up of 13 amino acids. V lost 6 bases, J lost 10 bases, and 5 bases stayed unmatched. CDR3 region: CASSLAGGSEQFF. DNA of the CDR3: TGTGCCAGCAGCCTAGCGGGGGGTAGCGAGCAGTTCTTC.

This clonotype has only a few counts. This chain links TRBV20-1 with TRBJ2-7, with D perhaps TRBD2 (5 bases). The CDR3 length is 15 residues. The germline V gene encodes CDR1 DFQATT and CDR2 SNEGSKA (reference sequence). With 3 bases removed from V and 4 bases from J, the gap between germline ends came to 19 bases. CDR3 amino acids: CSASSLRAGEYEQYF. CDR3 in DNA: TGCAGTGCTAGTTCCCTGAGGGCAGGAGAGTACGAGCAGTACTTC.

V is TRBV4-3 and J is TRBJ2-7; TRBD2 matches at 14 bases. Germline CDR1 and CDR2: LGHNA and YSLEER. The CDR3 has 18 residues. The trim removed 0 bases at V and 4 bases at J, leaving 8 bases unmatched. The CDR3 region is CASSQDLGLAGAKYEQYF. The CDR3 DNA is TGCGCCAGCAGCCAAGATTTGGGACTAGCGGGAGCTAAATACGAGCAGTACTTC.

The sample holds a few counts of this clonotype. This chain uses TRBV28 with TRBJ2-6; either TRBD1 or TRBD2 may fit D (5 bases each). The V gene lost 0 bases and the J gene lost 0 bases, with 6 bases spanning the gap. The CDR3 runs 16 residues. Germline V gene sequence: CDR1 MDHEN, CDR2 SYDVKM. The CDR3 coding sequence is TGTGCCAGCAGTTTATGGAGGGGCTCTGGGGCCAACGTCCTGACTTTC. Translated: CASSLWRGSGANVLTF.

The chain uses TRBV12-3 or TRBV12-4 and TRBJ2-2, with TRBD2 matching 11 bases. CDR3 length: 18 amino acids. V gave up 11 bases and J gave up 1 base; unmatched junction bases: 15. CDR3 loop: CACCLFPGTSGNTGELFF. CDR3 DNA sequence: TGTGCCTGCTGTCTGTTCCCCGGGACTAGCGGGAACACCGGGGAGCTGTTTTTT.

This clonotype appeared a few times. The chain joins TRBV4-2 to TRBJ2-3; D not resolved. Germline V gives CDR1 LGHNA, CDR2 YNFKEQ. Trimming pared 1 base from V and 7 bases from J, leaving 12 bases between. The CDR3 consists of 14 residues. CDR3 residues: CASSQGPTGNTQYF. The DNA for the CDR3 is TGTGCCAGCAGCCAAGGACCCACCGGAAATACGCAGTATTTT.

This clonotype was recorded a few times. V usage is TRBV2 and J usage is TRBJ1-6; 8 positions agree with TRBD1. Germline V CDR1 and CDR2: SNHLY, FYNNEI. This CDR3 is built from 15 residues. Trimming removed 3 bases from V and 7 bases from J; junction bases left unmatched: 5. The CDR3 spells CASSDRGPWNSPLHF. The CDR3 DNA is TGTGCCAGCAGTGACAGGGGGCCTTGGAATTCACCCCTCCACTTT. Drawing the rest from reference TRBV2 and TRBJ1-6, the complete variable domain is EPEVTQTPSHQVTQMGQEVILRCVPISNHLYFYWYRQILGQKVEFLVSFYNNEISEKSEIFDDQFSVERPDGSNFTLKIRSTKLEDSAMYFCASSDRGPWNSPLHFGNGTRLTVT.

This clonotype was seen ten or more times. J is TRBJ2-1 and V is TRBV6-2 or TRBV6-3; 7 bases match TRBD1. Trimming took 2 bases from V and 8 from J; bases not matched to a gene: 9. Germline V gives CDR1 MNHEY, CDR2 SVGEGT. The CDR3 spans 15 residues. CDR3 in amino acids: CASSYLGRGYDEQFF. The CDR3 region has the DNA TGTGCCAGCAGTTACCTGGGCAGGGGGTACGATGAGCAGTTCTTC.

This clonotype was detected a few times. The chain employs TRBV5-5 and TRBJ2-7; no firm D call. The CDR3 has 14 residues. Germline lookup yields CDR1 SGHKS and CDR2 YYEKEE (reference sequence). V lost 0 bases and J lost 4, with 11 bases in between. The CDR3 DNA reads as TGTGCCAGCAGCTTGGGTCCTGACATTTACGAGCAGTACTTC. It codes for CASSLGPDIYEQYF.

The J gene is TRBJ1-6, the V gene TRBV12-3 or TRBV12-4; TRBD1 agrees at 7 bases. The CDR3 runs to 13 residues. V trimming: 5 bases; J trimming: 7 bases; junction bases outside the gene matches: 2. CDR3 region: CASSAGGNSPLHF. The CDR3 region has the DNA TGTGCCAGCAGTGCAGGGGGGAATTCACCCCTCCACTTT.

The genes are TRBV6-5 and TRBJ2-3; no clear D. V was shortened by 4 bases and J by 9 bases, with 11 bases between the two germline ends. The CDR3 has 12 amino acids. Germline CDR1 is MNHEY and CDR2 is SVGAGI. DNA for the CDR3: TGTGCCAGCAGTTCTGGGCTTTACACGCAGTATTTT. This sequence encodes CASSSGLYTQYF.